The 20 T cell receptor beta chains listed next were all sequenced from one sample in a study of shared clonotypes between healthy human individuals. CD45RO-negative cells were positively selected for CCR7, leaving out terminally differentiated effector memory CD45RA+ cells. TCRdb keeps only in-frame clones here, not all; method: immunoSEQ multiplex PCR. This table holds some 2,100,000 clones, just over 90% found once. Sequencing input: naive CD8+ T cells from PBMCs. The receptors stem from a man aged 18 to 29 in good health. Some clones in this sample may be carry-over from other donors' samples.

The J gene is TRBJ2-7, the V gene TRBV10-3; D call uncertain. CDR1 and CDR2 from the germline V gene are ENHRY and SYGVKD. V lost 3 bases, J lost 0 bases, and 15 bases lay in between. The CDR3 length is 16 residues. CDR3: CAISDPWTESSYEQYF. The CDR3, as DNA: TGTGCCATCAGTGACCCCTGGACGGAGAGCTCCTACGAGCAGTACTTC.

V usage is TRBV4-3 and J usage is TRBJ2-2, with D perhaps matching TRBD1 or TRBD2 (6 bases each). V lost 3 bases and J 3 bases, leaving 11 bases between the germline ends. The CDR3 extends over 15 amino acids. Germline CDR1 and CDR2: LGHNA and YSLEER. CDR3: CASSQWGADTGELFF. CDR3 nucleotide sequence: TGCGCCAGCAGCCAGTGGGGGGCGGACACCGGGGAGCTGTTTTTT.

The chain joins TRBV28 to TRBJ2-3; TRBD2 matches at 8 bases. The germline V gene encodes CDR1 MDHEN and CDR2 SYDVKM. The CDR3 has 15 amino acids. The V and J ends lost 7 bases and 4 bases, in that order; junction bases with no gene match: 10. The CDR3 DNA reads TGTGCCAGCAAGAGAGGAGCGGGAGCCCCAGATACGCAGTATTTT. Amino acid sequence: CASKRGAGAPDTQYF.

This sequence joins TRBV2 and TRBJ1-2; 7 bases agree with TRBD1. Unmatched junction bases numbered 3, after V lost 5 bases and J lost 0 bases. Germline values: CDR1 SNHLY, CDR2 FYNNEI. CDR3 size: 14 residues. The CDR3 sequence: CASSWTGTNYGYTF. CDR3 nucleotides: TGTGCCAGCAGTTGGACAGGTACTAACTATGGCTACACCTTC.

This chain uses TRBV7-8 with TRBJ2-7; maybe TRBD1 (6 bases). This CDR3 region has 13 residues. Per germline, CDR1 SGHVS and CDR2 FQNEAQ. V gave up 4 bases and J gave up 6 bases, with 13 bases separating them. The CDR3, as DNA: TGTGCCAGCAGCTCGTTACAGGGACGCGAGCAGTACTTC. Amino acid sequence: CASSSLQGREQYF.

The sample holds a few counts of this clone. The CDR3 spells CASSVDVGRGSFTEAFF. The DNA for the CDR3 is TGTGCCAGCAGCGTAGATGTGGGCAGGGGATCGTTCACTGAAGCTTTCTTT. The V call is TRBV9, the J call TRBJ1-1; TRBD1 might be the D (6 bases). Germline CDR1 SGDLS, CDR2 YYNGEE. V was shortened by 0 bases and J by 4 bases, with 19 bases between the two germline ends. The CDR3 runs to 17 residues.

This clone was seen only once. This chain connects TRBV7-9 to TRBJ2-5, with a tentative D call TRBD2 (6 bases). The CDR3 spans 16 residues. The V end was cut by 5 bases, the J end by 2 bases, with 18 bases between. Germline CDR1 reads SEHNR; CDR2 reads FQNEAQ (reference sequence). CDR3 residues: CASSPKAGNQQETQYF. The DNA for the CDR3 is TGTGCCAGCAGCCCCAAGGCGGGAAACCAACAAGAGACCCAGTACTTC.

Turning to this clone: The junction differs from germline at one of its ends, possibly a read error. The rearrangement links TRBV5-3 to TRBJ1-3, with 7 bases aligning to TRBD1. TRBV5-3 carries the ORF label, with uncertain function. The CDR3 has 10 amino acids. CDR3 DNA sequence: TGTGCCAGAAGCGCCCGGGACAGTCCGTTT. Its translation: CARSARDSPF.

In its sample, this clone was seen once. This chain links TRBV27 with TRBJ2-7; possibly TRBD1 for D (6 bases). CDR3 length: 18 amino acids. V lost 0 bases and J 4 bases, leaving 22 bases between the germline ends. Germline CDR1 MNHEY, CDR2 SMNVEV (reference sequence). The CDR3 DNA is TGTGCCAGCAGTTTATCGCCAAACCTACAGGGAAAAGGGTACGAGCAGTACTTC. Its translation is CASSLSPNLQGKGYEQYF.

The chain joins TRBV6-1 to TRBJ2-7; D is possibly TRBD1 (6 bases). This CDR3 has 14 amino acids. CDR1 and CDR2 from the germline V gene are MNHNS and SASEGT. V was clipped by 0 bases and J by 3 bases, with 9 bases between them. CDR3 sequence: CASSEAGHYYEQYF. The CDR3 nucleotides are TGTGCCAGCAGTGAAGCGGGACACTACTACGAGCAGTACTTC.

V and J are TRBV4-3 and TRBJ2-7; D may be TRBD1 (6 bases). This CDR3 has 17 amino acids. Per germline, CDR1 LGHNA and CDR2 YSLEER. Trimming removed 2 bases from V and 0 bases from J, with 17 bases in between. CDR3 nucleotides: TGCGCCAGCAGCCAAAGTACAGGGTTTAGCCTCTCCTACGAGCAGTACTTC. It translates to CASSQSTGFSLSYEQYF.

The chain links TRBV7-3 to TRBJ2-3; 7 bases line up with TRBD2. Trimming took 5 bases from V and 4 from J; bases not matched to a gene: 15. Germline CDR1 reads SGHTA; CDR2 reads FQGTGA. The CDR3 is made up of 17 amino acids. The CDR3 nucleotides are TGTGCCAGCAGCCCCCTCCTGGGCGGGAGTGGCCCAGATACGCAGTATTTT. Its protein is CASSPLLGGSGPDTQYF.

This clone showed up just once. The chain uses TRBV9 and TRBJ2-1, with 10 bases fitting TRBD2. Germline V gene data show CDR1 as SGDLS and CDR2 as YYNGEE. V shed 3 bases, J shed 8 bases, and the junction held 14 bases outside the gene matches. The CDR3 has 17 residues. Written as DNA, the CDR3 is TGTGCCAGCAGCGACAAAGCGGGAGGGCCTCTCAGGCATGAGCAGTTCTTC. Translating it yields CASSDKAGGPLRHEQFF.

The chain couples TRBV30 to TRBJ2-7; 7 bases are shared with TRBD1. V was pared by 0 bases and J by 1 base, with 0 bases of the junction left unmatched. This CDR3 is 13 amino acids long. The germline CDR1 and CDR2 sequences are GTSNPN and SVGIG (reference sequence). The CDR3 DNA follows: TGTGCCTGGAGTGTGACAGGGTCCTACGAGCAGTACTTC. It encodes CAWSVTGSYEQYF.

The rearrangement links TRBV27 to TRBJ2-7, with 7 nucleotides matching TRBD2. Germline CDR1 is MNHEY and CDR2 is SMNVEV (reference sequence). The junction had 12 bases not matched to a gene; V was cut back by 0 bases and J by 7 bases. This CDR3 region has 16 residues. CDR3 protein: CASSLSVGDWEGEQYF. For the CDR3, the DNA is TGTGCCAGCAGTTTATCTGTGGGCGATTGGGAGGGGGAGCAGTACTTC.

This clone was seen once. The chain joins TRBV27 to TRBJ2-7; 9 nucleotides align to TRBD1. This CDR3 is built from 17 residues. Germline values: CDR1 MNHEY, CDR2 SMNVEV (reference sequence). J lost 7 bases, V lost 2 bases, and 15 bases had no gene match. The CDR3 loop reads CASSLVSRDRAPREQYF. CDR3 nucleotide sequence: TGTGCCAGCAGTTTAGTCTCCCGGGACAGGGCTCCGAGGGAGCAGTACTTC.

This sequence joins TRBV28 and TRBJ2-7; 7 nucleotides line up with TRBD2. The CDR3 sequence is 15 residues long. The V segment lost 5 bases and the J segment 0 bases; nucleotides outside the gene matches: 7. Per the germline V gene, CDR1 is MDHEN and CDR2 is SYDVKM. Here the CDR3 DNA reads TGTGCCAGCAGTCAGAAAGCGGGGACCTCCTACGAGCAGTACTTC. It translates to CASSQKAGTSYEQYF.

A single count supports this clone. V and J are TRBV13 and TRBJ2-7, with 7 bases fitting TRBD2. V lost 0 bases to trimming and J lost 1 base; unmatched junction nucleotides: 3. The CDR3 length is 15 residues. CDR1 and CDR2 from the germline V gene are PRHDT and FYEKMQ (reference sequence). The CDR3 sequence is CASSLGTSPSYEQYF. The CDR3, as DNA: TGTGCCAGCAGCTTAGGGACTAGCCCGTCCTACGAGCAGTACTTC.

The chain links TRBV4-1 to TRBJ2-1, with 12 nucleotides matching TRBD2. The germline V gene has CDR1 MGHRA and CDR2 YSYEKL. The CDR3 is made up of 17 amino acids. J lost 5 bases, V lost 1 base, and 6 bases had no gene match. CDR3 amino acids: CASSQVASGRVNNEQFF. The CDR3 coding sequence is TGCGCCAGCAGCCAAGTAGCTAGCGGGAGGGTCAACAATGAGCAGTTCTTC.

The chain links TRBV5-4 to TRBJ1-4; maybe TRBD1 (5 bases). The V and J ends lost 3 bases and 5 bases respectively, with 14 bases between them. CDR3 length: 15 amino acids. Germline lookup yields CDR1 SGHNT and CDR2 YYREEE (reference sequence). This chain's CDR3 is CASSSRDGRNEKLFF. The CDR3 region has the DNA TGTGCCAGCAGCTCCCGGGACGGCCGAAATGAAAAACTGTTTTTT.